This T cell receptor (beta chain) is from a study of persistence of HIV-infected CD4 T cells. Study-wide findings and caveats: Antigen-responding cells were enriched for degenerate expanded CDR3beta sequences. TCRbeta richness was lower in CMV- and Gag-responding cells than in anti-CD3/anti-CD28-responding cells.

The stimulus was an HIV-1 Gag 15-mer peptide pool, around 1.1 ug/peptide/mL. Memory cells lacking CD40L and CD69 with high CD45RO were sorted. For at least 4 years, plasma HIV-1 RNA was undetectable (<50 copies/mL). PBMCs were depleted of CD8+ T cells before stimulation. Germline V gene lookup returns CDR1 SGHNT and CDR2 YENEEA. The CDR3 totals 13 residues. Trimming took 3 bases from V and 1 from J, leaving 7 bases between them. Notes on this clone: Its specificity is unknown.

This was the immunoSEQ version 4 assay in survey mode. Profiling relied on immunoSEQ multiplex PCR, and the TCRdb table lists in-frame clones only, not all of them. Here the sample spans about 40,000 clones, about four fifths being singletons. The chain employs TRBV11-3 and TRBJ2-7; D unclear. Sample: CD4+ T cells sorted from PBMCs after roughly 20-hour stimulation, taken from a patient who received antiretroviral therapy. This clonotype was obtained from an adult man with HIV who was CMV-seropositive. The CDR3 here is CASSFGPSYEQYF. DNA of the CDR3: TGTGCCAGCAGCTTTGGACCTTCCTACGAGCAGTACTTC.